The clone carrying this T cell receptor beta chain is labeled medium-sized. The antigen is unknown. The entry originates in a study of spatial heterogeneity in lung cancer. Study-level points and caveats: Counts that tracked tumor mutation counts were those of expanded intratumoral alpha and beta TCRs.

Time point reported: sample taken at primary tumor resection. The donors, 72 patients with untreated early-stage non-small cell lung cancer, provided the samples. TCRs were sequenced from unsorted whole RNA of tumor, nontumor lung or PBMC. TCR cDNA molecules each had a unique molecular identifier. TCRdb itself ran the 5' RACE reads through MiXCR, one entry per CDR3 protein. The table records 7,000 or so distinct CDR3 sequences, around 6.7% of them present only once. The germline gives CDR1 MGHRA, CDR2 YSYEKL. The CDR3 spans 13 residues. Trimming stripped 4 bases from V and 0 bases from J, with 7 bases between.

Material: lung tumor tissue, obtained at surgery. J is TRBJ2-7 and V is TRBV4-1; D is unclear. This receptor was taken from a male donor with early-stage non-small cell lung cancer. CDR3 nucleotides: TGCGCCAGCAGCCTTGACCGCTCCTACGAGCAGTACTTC. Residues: CASSLDRSYEQYF.